The rows below give T cell receptor beta chains drawn from one sample of a study of a mutant IDH1 vaccine in newly diagnosed glioma. No antigen has been identified for these receptors. Assay: immunoSEQ multiplex PCR; the TCRdb copy retains only in-frame clones and omits some. The table records tens of thousands of clones, around 85% of them present only once. This specimen was PBMCs, taken from a glioma patient whose treatment included an IDH1 peptide vaccine. Receptor source: a woman between 50 and 59 years old with glioma. The CDR3 runs from the conserved cysteine through the conserved F or W. D genes are given only for firm matches. Only part of the rows carry a size: once, few, many, or a class if the clone is expanded.

size: NA
J: TRBJ2-2
D: NA
V: TRBV29-1
CDR3: CSVENVRNTGELFF
DNA: TGCAGCGTTGAAAATGTGAGGAACACCGGGGAGCTGTTTTTT

size: NA
J: TRBJ1-1
D: NA
V: TRBV19
CDR3: CASKRLDLPEAFF
DNA: TGTGCCAGTAAGAGGTTGGATTTGCCTGAAGCTTTCTTT

size: few
J: TRBJ1-5
D: NA
V: TRBV7-9
CDR3: CASSLLGDNQPQHF
DNA: TGTGCCAGCAGCTTGCTCGGTGACAATCAGCCCCAGCATTTT

size: NA
J: TRBJ2-3
D: NA
V: TRBV13
CDR3: CASSALGSTDTQYF
DNA: TGTGCCAGCAGCGCCCTCGGGTCGACAGATACGCAGTATTTT

size: NA
J: TRBJ1-5
D: TRBD1
V: TRBV7-2
CDR3: CASSHGDRGNQPQHF
DNA: TGTGCCAGCAGCCATGGGGACAGGGGGAATCAGCCCCAGCATTTT

size: NA
J: TRBJ2-1
D: TRBD2
V: TRBV4-1
CDR3: CASSPRLAGKYNEQFF
DNA: TGCGCCAGCAGCCCGCGACTAGCGGGGAAATACAATGAGCAGTTCTTC

size: NA
J: TRBJ1-4
D: TRBD1
V: TRBV5-1
CDR3: CASSLVGQGATNEKLFF
DNA: TGCGCCAGCAGCTTGGTGGGACAGGGGGCAACTAATGAAAAACTGTTTTTT

size: NA
J: TRBJ2-1
D: NA
V: TRBV19
CDR3: CASSIAGRYNEQFF
DNA: TGTGCCAGTAGTATAGCGGGCAGGTACAATGAGCAGTTCTTC

size: NA
J: TRBJ2-5
D: NA
V: TRBV4-3
CDR3: CASSQELAAPPWGETQYF
DNA: TGCGCCAGCAGCCAAGAACTCGCGGCTCCCCCTTGGGGCGAGACCCAGTACTTC

size: NA
J: TRBJ1-1
D: TRBD1
V: TRBV6-6
CDR3: CASSSHRGSRNTEAFF
DNA: TGTGCCAGCAGTAGTCACAGGGGTTCGAGGAACACTGAAGCTTTCTTT

size: NA
J: TRBJ2-6
D: TRBD1
V: TRBV7-8
CDR3: CASSLLGQGAGANVLTF
DNA: TGTGCCAGCAGCCTCTTGGGACAGGGCGCAGGAGCCAACGTCCTGACTTTC

size: NA
J: TRBJ2-2
D: NA
V: TRBV11-3
CDR3: CASSFGGRNTGELFF
DNA: TGTGCCAGCAGCTTCGGCGGCAGAAACACCGGGGAGCTGTTTTTT

size: NA
J: TRBJ1-1
D: NA
V: TRBV7-9
CDR3: CASRGISTEAFF
DNA: TGTGCCAGCAGAGGTATATCCACTGAAGCTTTCTTT

size: NA
J: TRBJ2-5
D: NA
V: TRBV15
CDR3: CATSRVAGAGQETQYF
DNA: TGTGCCACCAGCAGAGTTGCGGGCGCGGGGCAAGAGACCCAGTACTTC

size: NA
J: TRBJ1-3
D: NA
V: TRBV15
CDR3: CATSRVKARRVNTIYF
DNA: TGTGCCACCAGCAGAGTAAAGGCCCGGAGGGTAAACACCATATATTTT

size: NA
J: TRBJ1-1
D: NA
V: TRBV6-5
CDR3: CASSYSSNTEAFF
DNA: TGTGCCAGCAGTTACTCGTCAAACACTGAAGCTTTCTTT

size: NA
J: TRBJ2-1
D: TRBD2
V: TRBV5-4
CDR3: CASSITSDGEQFF
DNA: TGTGCCAGCAGCATAACTAGCGACGGTGAGCAGTTCTTC

size: NA
J: TRBJ2-2
D: NA
V: TRBV2
CDR3: CASSLKGSGELFF
DNA: TGTGCCAGCAGTCTGAAGGGGAGCGGGGAGCTGTTTTTT

size: NA
J: TRBJ2-3
D: TRBD1
V: TRBV5-6
CDR3: CASSGQTGGISTDTQYF
DNA: TGTGCCAGCAGCGGGCAGACAGGGGGTATTAGCACAGATACGCAGTATTTT

size: NA
J: TRBJ1-5
D: NA
V: TRBV18
CDR3: CASSLGDPGNQPQHF
DNA: TGTGCCAGCTCACTAGGGGACCCCGGCAATCAGCCCCAGCATTTT

size: NA
J: TRBJ1-2
D: NA
V: TRBV19
CDR3: CASSITPGEDYGYTF
DNA: TGTGCCAGTAGTATAACCCCCGGGGAGGACTATGGCTACACCTTC

size: medium-sized
J: TRBJ1-1
D: NA
V: TRBV9
CDR3: CASSGPGEAFF
DNA: TGTGCCAGCAGCGGCCCTGGTGAAGCTTTCTTT

size: NA
J: TRBJ2-7
D: NA
V: TRBV5-1
CDR3: CASSLGTAAYEQYF
DNA: TGCGCCAGCAGCTTGGGGACGGCCGCCTACGAGCAGTACTTC

size: NA
J: TRBJ2-1
D: TRBD1
V: TRBV6-5
CDR3: CASRGDRGSYNEQFF
DNA: TGTGCCAGCCGAGGGGACAGGGGGAGTTACAATGAGCAGTTCTTC

size: NA
J: TRBJ2-5
D: NA
V: TRBV5-8
CDR3: CASSLGGQETQYF
DNA: TGTGCCAGCAGCTTGGGCGGACAGGAGACCCAGTACTTC

size: NA
J: TRBJ2-5
D: NA
V: TRBV4-1
CDR3: CASSQIVGSQYF
DNA: TGCGCCAGCAGCCAGATCGTGGGGTCCCAGTACTTC

size: NA
J: TRBJ1-5
D: NA
V: TRBV20-1
CDR3: CSAMTNQPQHF
DNA: TGCAGTGCCATGACTAATCAGCCCCAGCATTTT

size: NA
J: TRBJ2-7
D: NA
V: TRBV4-1
CDR3: CASSQGSSGPWYEQYF
DNA: TGCGCCAGCAGCCAAGGAAGCAGTGGACCTTGGTACGAGCAGTACTTC

size: NA
J: TRBJ1-2
D: TRBD1
V: TRBV5-1
CDR3: CASSLKQGAGGYTF
DNA: TGCGCCAGCAGCTTGAAACAGGGGGCTGGAGGCTACACCTTC

size: NA
J: TRBJ1-1
D: NA
V: TRBV15
CDR3: CATSTPGDTEAFF
DNA: TGTGCCACCAGCACCCCAGGGGACACTGAAGCTTTCTTT

size: few
J: TRBJ1-1
D: NA
V: TRBV7-9
CDR3: CASRSYTEAFF
DNA: TGTGCCAGCAGGAGTTACACTGAAGCTTTCTTT

size: NA
J: TRBJ1-2
D: NA
V: TRBV7-3
CDR3: CASSPSRDGRGYTF
DNA: TGTGCCAGCAGCCCTAGCCGGGACGGTCGAGGCTACACCTTC

size: NA
J: TRBJ2-7
D: TRBD2
V: TRBV28
CDR3: CASRATSGTYEQYF
DNA: TGTGCCAGCAGGGCGACTAGCGGAACCTACGAGCAGTACTTC

size: NA
J: TRBJ1-1
D: NA
V: TRBV7-8
CDR3: CASSPRIGRAATANTEAFF
DNA: TGTGCCAGCAGCCCTAGAATAGGTAGGGCAGCTACGGCGAACACTGAAGCTTTCTTT

size: NA
J: TRBJ2-1
D: TRBD2
V: TRBV4-1
CDR3: CASSLWAVAGGRYNEQFF
DNA: TGCGCCAGCAGCCTCTGGGCGGTAGCGGGGGGGCGCTACAATGAGCAGTTCTTC

size: NA
J: TRBJ1-1
D: NA
V: TRBV4-1
CDR3: CASSQVGNTEAFF
DNA: TGCGCCAGCAGCCAAGTTGGGAACACTGAAGCTTTCTTT

size: few
J: TRBJ1-1
D: TRBD1
V: TRBV27
CDR3: CASRWIRTGGLNTEAFF
DNA: TGTGCCAGCAGATGGATAAGGACAGGGGGATTGAACACTGAAGCTTTCTTT

size: NA
J: TRBJ1-3
D: NA
V: TRBV5-5
CDR3: CASSHDNPGNTIYF
DNA: TGTGCCAGCAGCCATGATAACCCTGGAAACACCATATATTTT

size: NA
J: TRBJ1-2
D: NA
V: TRBV7-3
CDR3: CASSLTPGLEGYTF
DNA: TGTGCCAGCAGCTTAACTCCAGGGCTAGAGGGCTACACCTTC

size: NA
J: TRBJ1-1
D: NA
V: TRBV7-6
CDR3: CASSAVPQPLNTEAFF
DNA: TGTGCCAGCAGCGCCGTCCCCCAGCCCCTGAACACTGAAGCTTTCTTT

size: NA
J: TRBJ2-7
D: TRBD2
V: TRBV7-6
CDR3: CASSPRTSGISYEQYF
DNA: TGTGCCAGCAGCCCTCGGACTAGCGGGATCTCCTACGAGCAGTACTTC

size: NA
J: TRBJ2-7
D: TRBD1
V: TRBV19
CDR3: CASSIEGRGSEQYF
DNA: TGTGCCAGTAGTATAGAGGGCAGGGGGTCCGAGCAGTACTTC

size: few
J: TRBJ1-1
D: NA
V: TRBV4-1
CDR3: CASSRDRDTEAFF
DNA: TGCGCCAGCAGCCGGGACCGTGACACTGAAGCTTTCTTT

size: NA
J: TRBJ2-3
D: NA
V: TRBV29-1
CDR3: CSVSTGADTQYF
DNA: TGCAGCGTGTCGACGGGGGCAGATACGCAGTATTTT

size: once
J: TRBJ1-2
D: NA
V: TRBV18
CDR3: CASSPREADYGYTF
DNA: TGTGCCAGCTCACCACGCGAGGCGGACTATGGCTACACCTTC

size: NA
J: TRBJ1-5
D: NA
V: TRBV6-5
CDR3: CASRGTFSNQPQHF
DNA: TGTGCCAGCCGGGGGACTTTCAGCAATCAGCCCCAGCATTTT

size: NA
J: TRBJ2-2
D: TRBD2
V: TRBV10-1
CDR3: CASSEPGLASNTGELFF
DNA: TGCGCCAGCAGTGAGCCCGGACTAGCCTCGAACACCGGGGAGCTGTTTTTT

size: NA
J: TRBJ2-5
D: NA
V: TRBV18
CDR3: CASSPTKQETQYF
DNA: TGTGCCAGCTCACCGACCAAACAAGAGACCCAGTACTTC

size: NA
J: TRBJ2-1
D: TRBD2
V: TRBV6-5
CDR3: CASSYGSGGFEQFF
DNA: TGTGCCAGCAGTTACGGGAGCGGGGGGTTTGAGCAGTTCTTC

size: NA
J: TRBJ2-5
D: NA
V: TRBV10-3
CDR3: CAISPGGNEETQYF
DNA: TGTGCCATCAGTCCGGGGGGCAATGAAGAGACCCAGTACTTC

size: NA
J: TRBJ1-1
D: NA
V: TRBV7-9
CDR3: CASRWMNTEAFF
DNA: TGTGCCAGTCGGTGGATGAACACTGAAGCTTTCTTT

size: NA
J: TRBJ1-1
D: NA
V: TRBV5-1
CDR3: CASSLEVLNTEAFF
DNA: TGCGCCAGCAGCTTGGAGGTCCTGAACACTGAAGCTTTCTTT

size: NA
J: TRBJ2-4
D: NA
V: TRBV4-1
CDR3: CASSQGPAKNIQYF
DNA: TGCGCCAGCAGCCAAGGACCGGCCAAAAACATTCAGTACTTC

size: few
J: TRBJ1-5
D: TRBD1
V: TRBV19
CDR3: CASSIGQGSNQPQHF
DNA: TGTGCCAGTAGTATAGGACAGGGTAGCAATCAGCCCCAGCATTTT

size: few
J: TRBJ2-4
D: NA
V: TRBV5-1
CDR3: CASSWGGENIQYF
DNA: TGCGCCAGCAGCTGGGGAGGTGAGAACATTCAGTACTTC